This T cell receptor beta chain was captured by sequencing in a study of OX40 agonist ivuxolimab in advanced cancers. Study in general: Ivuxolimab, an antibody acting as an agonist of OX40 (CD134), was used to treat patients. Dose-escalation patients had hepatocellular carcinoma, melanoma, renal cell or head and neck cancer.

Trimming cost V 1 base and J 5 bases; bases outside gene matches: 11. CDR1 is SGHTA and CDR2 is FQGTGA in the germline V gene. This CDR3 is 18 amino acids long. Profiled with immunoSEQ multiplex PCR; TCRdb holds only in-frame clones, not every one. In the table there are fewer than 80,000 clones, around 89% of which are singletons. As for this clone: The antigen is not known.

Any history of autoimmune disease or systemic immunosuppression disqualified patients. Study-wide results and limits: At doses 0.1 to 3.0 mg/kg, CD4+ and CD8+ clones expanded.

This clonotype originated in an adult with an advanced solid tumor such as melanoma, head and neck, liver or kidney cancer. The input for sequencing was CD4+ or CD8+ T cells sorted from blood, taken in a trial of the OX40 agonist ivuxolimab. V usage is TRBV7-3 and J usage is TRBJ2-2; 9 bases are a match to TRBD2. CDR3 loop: CASSLRTLAGRGTGELFF. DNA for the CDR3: TGTGCCAGCAGCTTAAGGACCCTAGCGGGGCGGGGAACCGGGGAGCTGTTTTTT.